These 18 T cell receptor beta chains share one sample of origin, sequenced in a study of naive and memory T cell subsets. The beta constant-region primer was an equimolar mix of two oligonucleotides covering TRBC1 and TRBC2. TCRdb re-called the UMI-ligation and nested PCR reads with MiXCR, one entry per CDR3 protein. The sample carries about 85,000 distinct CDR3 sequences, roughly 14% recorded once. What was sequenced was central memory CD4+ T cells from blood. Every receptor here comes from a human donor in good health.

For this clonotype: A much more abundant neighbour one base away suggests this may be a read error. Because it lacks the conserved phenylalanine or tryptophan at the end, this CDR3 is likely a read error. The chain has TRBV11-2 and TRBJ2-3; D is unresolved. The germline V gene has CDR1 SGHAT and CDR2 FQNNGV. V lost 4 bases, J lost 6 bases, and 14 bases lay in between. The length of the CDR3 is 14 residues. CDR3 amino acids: CASSSGNPSDTQYS. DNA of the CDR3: TGTGCCAGCAGCTCTGGGAACCCGTCGGATACGCAGTATTCT.

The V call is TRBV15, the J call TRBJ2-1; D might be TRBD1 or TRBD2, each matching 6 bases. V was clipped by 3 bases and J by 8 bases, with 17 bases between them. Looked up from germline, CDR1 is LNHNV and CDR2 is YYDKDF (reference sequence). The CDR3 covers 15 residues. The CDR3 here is CATSSWEKGGDEQFF. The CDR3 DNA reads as TGTGCCACCAGCAGTTGGGAGAAGGGGGGTGATGAGCAGTTCTTC.

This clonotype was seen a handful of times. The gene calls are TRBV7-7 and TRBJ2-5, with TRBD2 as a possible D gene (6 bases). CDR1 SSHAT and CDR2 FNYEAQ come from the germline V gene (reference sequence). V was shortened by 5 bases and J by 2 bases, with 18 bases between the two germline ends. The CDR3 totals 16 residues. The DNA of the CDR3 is TGTGCCAGCAGCGCGGGGAGCCAGGCAAGACAAGAGACCCAGTACTTC. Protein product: CASSAGSQARQETQYF.

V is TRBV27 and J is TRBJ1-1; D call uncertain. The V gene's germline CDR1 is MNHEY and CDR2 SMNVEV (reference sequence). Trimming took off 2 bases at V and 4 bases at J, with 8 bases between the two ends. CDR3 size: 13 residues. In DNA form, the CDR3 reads TGTGCCAGCAGTTTAAGGGTTCTCACTGAAGCTTTCTTT. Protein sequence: CASSLRVLTEAFF.

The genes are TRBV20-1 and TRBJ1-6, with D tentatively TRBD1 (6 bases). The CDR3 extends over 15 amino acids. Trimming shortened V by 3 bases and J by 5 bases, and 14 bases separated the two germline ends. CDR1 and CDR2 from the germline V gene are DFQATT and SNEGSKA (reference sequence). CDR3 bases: TGCAGTGCTAGGAGGGGGGTCGGGAATAATTCACCCCTCCACTTT. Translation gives CSARRGVGNNSPLHF.

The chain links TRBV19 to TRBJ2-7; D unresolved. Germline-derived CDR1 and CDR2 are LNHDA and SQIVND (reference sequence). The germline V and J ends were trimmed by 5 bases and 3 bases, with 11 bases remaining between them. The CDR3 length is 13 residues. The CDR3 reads CASSAPWSYEQYF. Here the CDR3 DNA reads TGTGCCAGTAGTGCCCCCTGGAGCTACGAGCAGTACTTC.

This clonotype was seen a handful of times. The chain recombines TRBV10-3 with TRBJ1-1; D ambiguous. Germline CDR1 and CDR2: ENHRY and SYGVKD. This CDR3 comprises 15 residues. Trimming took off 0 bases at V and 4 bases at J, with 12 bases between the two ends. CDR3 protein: CAISESGGRSTEAFF. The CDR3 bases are TGTGCCATCAGTGAGTCAGGCGGGAGGAGCACTGAAGCTTTCTTT.

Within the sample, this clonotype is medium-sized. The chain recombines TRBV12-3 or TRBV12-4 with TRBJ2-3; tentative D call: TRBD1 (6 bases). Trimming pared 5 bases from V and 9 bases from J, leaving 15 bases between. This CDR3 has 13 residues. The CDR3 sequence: CASSPEVRGTQYF. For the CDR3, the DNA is TGTGCCAGCAGTCCCGAGGTGAGGGGGACGCAGTATTTT.

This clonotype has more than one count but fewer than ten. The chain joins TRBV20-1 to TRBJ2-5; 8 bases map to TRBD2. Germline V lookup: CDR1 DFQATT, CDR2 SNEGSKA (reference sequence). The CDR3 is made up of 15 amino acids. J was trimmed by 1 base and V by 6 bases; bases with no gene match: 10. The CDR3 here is CSAGNLAGSQETQYF. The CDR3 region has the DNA TGCAGTGCCGGAAATTTAGCGGGAAGCCAAGAGACCCAGTACTTC.

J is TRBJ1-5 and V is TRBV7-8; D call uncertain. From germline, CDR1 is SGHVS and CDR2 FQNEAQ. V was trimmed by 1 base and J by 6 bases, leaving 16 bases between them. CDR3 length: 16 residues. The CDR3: CASSLDRRRVGQPQHF. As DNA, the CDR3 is TGTGCCAGCAGCTTAGACCGGAGACGAGTCGGTCAGCCCCAGCATTTT.

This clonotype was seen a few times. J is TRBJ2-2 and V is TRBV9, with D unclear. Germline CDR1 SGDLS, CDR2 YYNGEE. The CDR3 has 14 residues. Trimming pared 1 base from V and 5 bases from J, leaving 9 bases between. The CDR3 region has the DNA TGTGCCAGCAGCGTACTCGTGGAAACCGGGGAGCTGTTTTTT. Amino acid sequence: CASSVLVETGELFF.

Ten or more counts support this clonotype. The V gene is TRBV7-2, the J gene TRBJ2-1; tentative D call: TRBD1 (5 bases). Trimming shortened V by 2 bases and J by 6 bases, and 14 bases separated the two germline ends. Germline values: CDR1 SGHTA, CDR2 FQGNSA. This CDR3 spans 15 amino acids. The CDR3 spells CASSLTQGWGNEQFF. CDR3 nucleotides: TGTGCCAGCAGCTTAACGCAGGGCTGGGGCAATGAGCAGTTCTTC.

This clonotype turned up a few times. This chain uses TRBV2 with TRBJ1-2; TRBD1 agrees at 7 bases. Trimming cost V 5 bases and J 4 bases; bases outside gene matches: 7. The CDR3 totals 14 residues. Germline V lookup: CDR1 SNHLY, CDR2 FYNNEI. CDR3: CASSQTDRFYGYTF. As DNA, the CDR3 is TGTGCCAGCAGTCAAACGGACAGGTTCTATGGCTACACCTTC.

The CDR3 is CASSSRDRGLPRPWSGQFF. CDR3 coding DNA: TGTGCCAGCAGTTCACGGGACAGGGGGCTACCCCGGCCTTGGAGTGGGCAGTTCTTC. V gene TRBV28 combines with J gene TRBJ2-1, with 12 positions matching TRBD1. V shed 4 bases and J 12 bases; nucleotides not matched to a gene: 22. The CDR3 is 19 amino acids. Germline CDR1 is MDHEN and CDR2 is SYDVKM. Combining the CDR3 with reference TRBV28 and TRBJ2-1 gives the whole variable domain DVKVTQSSRYLVKRTGEKVFLECVQDMDHENMFWYRQDPGLGLRLIYFSYDVKMKEKGDIPEGYSVSREKKERFSLILESASTNQTSMYLCASSSRDRGLPRPWSGQFFGPGTRLTVL.

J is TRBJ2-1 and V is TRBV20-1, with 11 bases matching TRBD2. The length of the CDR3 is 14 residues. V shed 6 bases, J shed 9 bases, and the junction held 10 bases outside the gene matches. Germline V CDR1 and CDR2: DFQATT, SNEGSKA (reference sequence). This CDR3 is CSAKPTSGNREQFF. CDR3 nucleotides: TGCAGTGCCAAACCGACTAGCGGGAATCGTGAGCAGTTCTTC.

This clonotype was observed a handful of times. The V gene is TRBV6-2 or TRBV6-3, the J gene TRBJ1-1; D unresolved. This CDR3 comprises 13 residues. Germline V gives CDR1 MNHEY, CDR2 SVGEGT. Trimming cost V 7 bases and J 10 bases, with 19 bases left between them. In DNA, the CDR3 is TGTGCCAGCAATCTAGGAGGCCCGCGCGCAGCTTTCTTT. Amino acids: CASNLGGPRAAFF.

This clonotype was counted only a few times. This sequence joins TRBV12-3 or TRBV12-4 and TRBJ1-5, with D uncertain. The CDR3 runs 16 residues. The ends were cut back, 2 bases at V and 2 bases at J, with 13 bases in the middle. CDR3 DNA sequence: TGTGCCAGCAGTTTATCAGCGGCAGGAGGCAATCAGCCCCAGCATTTT. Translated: CASSLSAAGGNQPQHF.

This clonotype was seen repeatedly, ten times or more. CDR3 loop: CASTELETQYF. CDR3 nucleotides: TGTGCCAGCACCGAGTTGGAGACCCAGTACTTC. The J gene is TRBJ2-5, the V gene TRBV2; D ambiguous. Trimming left V 7 bases short and J 5 bases short, with 8 bases between. This CDR3 spans 11 amino acids. Germline V gives CDR1 SNHLY, CDR2 FYNNEI.